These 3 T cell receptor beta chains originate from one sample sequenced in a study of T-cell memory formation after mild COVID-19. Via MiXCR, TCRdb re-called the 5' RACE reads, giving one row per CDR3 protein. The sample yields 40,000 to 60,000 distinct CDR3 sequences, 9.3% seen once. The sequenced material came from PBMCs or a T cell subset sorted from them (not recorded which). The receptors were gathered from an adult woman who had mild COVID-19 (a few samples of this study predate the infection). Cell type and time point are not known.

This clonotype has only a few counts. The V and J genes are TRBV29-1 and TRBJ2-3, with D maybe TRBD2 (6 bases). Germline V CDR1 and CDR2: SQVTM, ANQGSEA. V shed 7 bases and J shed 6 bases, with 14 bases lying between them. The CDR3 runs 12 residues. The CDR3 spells CSAMEGRDTQYF. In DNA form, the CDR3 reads TGCAGCGCTATGGAGGGACGGGATACGCAGTATTTT.

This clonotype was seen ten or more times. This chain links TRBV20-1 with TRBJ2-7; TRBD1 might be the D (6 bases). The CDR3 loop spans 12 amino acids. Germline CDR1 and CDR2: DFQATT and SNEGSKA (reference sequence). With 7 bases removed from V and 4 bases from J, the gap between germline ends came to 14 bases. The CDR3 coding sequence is TGCAGTGTCACACAGGGCCGTTACGAGCAGTACTTC. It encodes CSVTQGRYEQYF.

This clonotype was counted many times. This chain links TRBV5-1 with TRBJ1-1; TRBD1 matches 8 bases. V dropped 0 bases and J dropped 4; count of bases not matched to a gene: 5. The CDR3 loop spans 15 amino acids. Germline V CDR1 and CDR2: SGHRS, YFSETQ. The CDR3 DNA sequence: TGCGCCAGCAGCTTGGAGGCAGGGGGCGTCACTGAAGCTTTCTTT. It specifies CASSLEAGGVTEAFF.